Given below is one T cell receptor (beta chain) in context. These data are taken from a study of immune cell composition in non-small cell lung cancer. Produced via immunoSEQ multiplex PCR; TCRdb's table is partial and in-frame only. Of 3,000 or so clones in the sample, 65% to 70% were seen once. The CDR3 is 17 amino acids. The V and J ends lost 5 bases and 5 bases respectively, with 23 bases between them. Per the germline V gene, CDR1 is SGHTA and CDR2 is FQGTGA. Normal lung was sampled as far from the tumour as possible, at least 3 cm. The receptor was derived from a human donor with non-small cell lung cancer. Material: non-adjacent lung tissue. This chain joins TRBV7-3 and TRBJ2-3; weak D call: TRBD2 (5 bases). The CDR3, as DNA: TGTGCCAGCAGCCCAACTCGGGGAGACTATGGGAGAGATACGCAGTATTTT. It yields the protein CASSPTRGDYGRDTQYF. The variable domain in full, completed from reference TRBV7-3 and TRBJ2-3, reads GAGVSQTPSNKVTEKGKYVELRCDPISGHTALYWYRQSLGQGPEFLIYFQGTGAADDSGLPNDRFFAVRPEGSVSTLKIQRTERGDSAVYLCASSPTRGDYGRDTQYFGPGTRLTVL.